This T cell receptor beta chain was sequenced in a study of shared clonotypes between healthy human individuals. The germline gives CDR1 SGHAT, CDR2 FQNNGV. Between the trimmed V and J ends, which lost 4 bases and 4 bases, there was a span of 16 bases. The CDR3 totals 15 residues. Assay used: immunoSEQ multiplex PCR; TCRdb lists only in-frame clones, some missing. The repertoire has around 1.5 million clones, about 98% of them found once; the top ten carry 0.4% to 0.55%. Source material: naive CD4+ T cells sorted from blood. Subset specified: CD45RA+ positively selected. This chain joins TRBV11-2 and TRBJ1-1; TRBD1 is a possible D gene (6 bases). The sequence derives from a man aged 30-40 years in good health. CDR3 region: CASSSIWGASTEAFF. In nucleotides, the CDR3 is TGTGCCAGCAGCTCCATATGGGGGGCTAGCACTGAAGCTTTCTTT.